This entry lists 27 T cell receptor beta chains sequenced from one sample in a study of kidney transplant recipient with SARS-CoV-2 infection. From the reads, TCRdb called clonotypes with MiXCR, one entry per CDR3 protein. This table holds 200,000 to 250,000 distinct CDR3 sequences, 25% to 35% found once. Material: a blood sample, obtained at baseline and on day 111 from a kidney transplant recipient. These receptors originate from a male patient aged 25-45 years who had COVID-19 and was a kidney transplant recipient. Some T cells may possibly be graft donor cells.

This clonotype was counted many times. The rearrangement links TRBV6-5 to TRBJ1-5, with 8 bases lining up with TRBD1. CDR3 size: 17 residues. CDR1 and CDR2 (germline): MNHEY, SVGAGI. With V trimmed by 5 bases and J by 0 bases, 9 bases remained unmatched. The CDR3 DNA follows: TGTGCCAGCAGTGCGGCGGACAGGGTCGATAGCAATCAGCCCCAGCATTTT. It specifies CASSAADRVDSNQPQHF.

This clonotype has at least ten counts. The genes are TRBV6-5 and TRBJ2-1; 7 nucleotides align to TRBD1. CDR3 size: 16 residues. Per the germline V gene, CDR1 is MNHEY and CDR2 is SVGAGI. Losses at the gene ends were 4 bases for V and 4 bases for J; bases not matched to a gene: 10. The CDR3 sequence: CASSSRTGSTYNEQFF. As DNA, the CDR3 is TGTGCCAGCAGTTCGCGGACAGGATCTACATACAATGAGCAGTTCTTC.

This clonotype appeared many times. The chain couples TRBV3-1 to TRBJ1-2; D may be TRBD1 (5 bases). The CDR3 has 17 residues. CDR1 LGHDT and CDR2 YNNKEL come from the germline V gene (reference sequence). Trimming removed 5 bases at V and 4 bases at J, with 23 bases between. CDR3 residues: CASSGHNTLRKTYGYTF. CDR3 nucleotide sequence: TGTGCCAGCAGCGGACACAACACCCTTCGAAAGACCTATGGCTACACCTTC.

This clonotype was observed at least ten times. J is TRBJ2-5 and V is TRBV3-1; D call uncertain. V was cut by 5 bases and J by 5 bases, with 24 bases left in between. This CDR3 contains 17 residues. Germline V lookup: CDR1 LGHDT, CDR2 YNNKEL (reference sequence). CDR3 nucleotide sequence: TGTGCCAGCAGCGGGCTAATTCCCATTTCTTTCTCTGAGACCCAGTACTTC. This codes for CASSGLIPISFSETQYF.

This clonotype was seen more than once but under ten times. The chain combines TRBV5-1 with TRBJ1-1; 7 positions agree with TRBD1. V lost 0 bases, J lost 4 bases, and 9 bases stayed unmatched. This CDR3 contains 16 residues. Germline CDR1 SGHRS, CDR2 YFSETQ. In nucleotides, the CDR3 is TGCGCCAGCAGCTTGGAAAGGGGGCGGAGGTTCACTGAAGCTTTCTTT. It translates to CASSLERGRRFTEAFF.

Of note for this clonotype: One junction end does not reproduce the germline sequence, and a read error may be involved. This rearrangement joins TRBV20-1 to TRBJ1-6; D is unclear. CDR1 DFQATT and CDR2 SNEGSKA come from the germline V gene (reference sequence). This CDR3 is built from 16 residues. The CDR3 nucleotides read TGCTGTGCTAGAGATGTTCAGTGGGTAGAGAATTCACCCCTCCACTTT. This encodes CCARDVQWVENSPLHF.

Concerning this clonotype: One end of the junction does not line up with germline, which may come from a read error. J is TRBJ1-2 and V is TRBV16, with no clear D. Germline CDR1 reads KGHSY; CDR2 reads FQNENV. The CDR3 has 17 amino acids. CDR3 in DNA: TGTGCCAGTAGCCCTCCGACGGTCGTTAGAAAGACCTATGGCTACACCTTC. Translating gives CASSPPTVVRKTYGYTF.

At least ten counts were recorded for this clonotype. J is TRBJ2-7 and V is TRBV12-3 or TRBV12-4, with D perhaps TRBD1 (6 bases). V shed 3 bases and J shed 2 bases, with 11 bases lying between them. The CDR3 loop spans 14 amino acids. Here the CDR3 reads CASSLRGGPYEQYF. As DNA, the CDR3 is TGTGCCAGCAGTTTGAGAGGGGGACCCTACGAGCAGTACTTC.

This clonotype has a count of ten or more. V usage is TRBV2 and J usage is TRBJ1-6, with 7 bases identical to TRBD1. In germline, CDR1 is SNHLY, CDR2 FYNNEI. Trimming cost V 7 bases and J 7 bases; bases outside gene matches: 7. The CDR3 has 14 amino acids. DNA for the CDR3: TGTGCCAGCACCTTCGGGACAGACAATTCACCCCTCCACTTT. Encoded protein: CASTFGTDNSPLHF.

This clonotype was recorded many times. The V gene is TRBV28, the J gene TRBJ2-2; D possibly corresponds to TRBD2 (6 bases). This CDR3 contains 16 residues. Germline values: CDR1 MDHEN, CDR2 SYDVKM. V lost 4 bases, J lost 6 bases, and 18 bases lay in between. The chain's CDR3 is CASSWGSGAAPGELFF. Here the CDR3 DNA reads TGTGCCAGCAGTTGGGGTAGCGGAGCCGCCCCCGGGGAGCTGTTTTTT.

As for this clonotype: The junction shows a germline mismatch at one end, possibly a read error. V usage is TRBV15 and J usage is TRBJ1-1; D not certain. The CDR3 is 13 residues long. CDR1 is LNHNV and CDR2 is YYDKDF in the germline V gene (reference sequence). The CDR3 region has the DNA TGTGCCATCAGCAGAGCCCTCGGGAGGGAAGCTTTCTTT. Translating gives CAISRALGREAFF.

The rearrangement links TRBV5-4 to TRBJ2-5; 7 nucleotides line up with TRBD2. CDR3 length: 17 residues. V shed 3 bases, J shed 5 bases, and the junction held 16 bases outside the gene matches. CDR1 SGHNT and CDR2 YYREEE come from the germline V gene (reference sequence). In DNA, the CDR3 is TGTGCCAGCAGCTCGGGACTATATCTCGGTGCCGGGGAGACCCAGTACTTC. Translating gives CASSSGLYLGAGETQYF.

Many counts were recorded for this clonotype. The chain links TRBV7-2 to TRBJ2-7, with D unresolved. Trimming removed 1 base at V and 3 bases at J, with 7 bases between. Germline V gives CDR1 SGHTA, CDR2 FQGNSA. The CDR3 loop spans 13 amino acids. CDR3 in amino acids: CASSLGLFYEQYF. The CDR3 region has the DNA TGTGCCAGCAGCTTAGGACTCTTCTACGAGCAGTACTTC.

This clonotype appeared many times. The V gene is TRBV12-2, the J gene TRBJ2-6. TRBV12-2 is an annotated pseudogene. The CDR3 spans 18 residues. Written as DNA, the CDR3 is TGTGCAAGTCGCGGGTCTCGACTCCACACAAAGTCGGGCCAACGTCCTGACTTC. Amino acid sequence: CASRGSRLHTKSGQRPDF.

The chain joins TRBV9 to TRBJ2-7; 7 nucleotides align to TRBD1. V lost 3 bases, J lost 6 bases, and 6 bases stayed unmatched. The CDR3 totals 13 residues. Germline V gives CDR1 SGDLS, CDR2 YYNGEE. CDR3 sequence reads: CASSAGQLAEQYF. CDR3 coding DNA: TGTGCCAGCAGCGCGGGACAGCTTGCCGAGCAGTACTTC.

This clonotype occurred a few times. V and J are TRBV21-1 and TRBJ2-3; TRBD1 is the table's D call, not checked against the DNA. TRBV21-1 is labeled a pseudogene. The CDR3 length is 15 residues. The CDR3 nucleotides read TGTGCCAGCAGCACTTCCGGACAGTTTACAGATACGCAGTATTTT. Its translation is CASSTSGQFTDTQYF.

This clonotype was picked up many times. The chain's CDR3 is CASSGLAGGPDTQYF. The CDR3 nucleotides read TGTGCCAGCAGTGGACTAGCGGGAGGGCCAGATACGCAGTATTTT. This chain uses TRBV6-1 with TRBJ2-3, with 14 bases aligning to TRBD2. V lost 4 bases and J lost 4; bases outside the gene matches: 1. The CDR3 extends over 15 amino acids. In germline, CDR1 is MNHNS, CDR2 SASEGT.

This clonotype was found many times. This chain connects TRBV5-6 to TRBJ1-2; D unclear. Trimming left V 0 bases short and J 7 bases short, with 7 bases between. Germline CDR1 reads SGHDT; CDR2 reads YYEEEE. The CDR3 consists of 12 residues. CDR3 in DNA: TGTGCCAGCAGCTTGGAGGGTCGTGGCTACACCTTC. Translation: CASSLEGRGYTF.

At least ten counts were recorded for this clonotype. The chain carries TRBV18 and TRBJ1-4, with D uncertain. Germline V gene sequence: CDR1 KGHSH, CDR2 LQKENI. CDR3 length: 17 residues. Trimming removed 3 bases from V and 0 bases from J, with 14 bases in between. CDR3 bases: TGTGCCAGCTCACCTATCCCCCCGGAAGCAACTAATGAAAAACTGTTTTTT. It is translated as CASSPIPPEATNEKLFF.

As for this clonotype: Given a much more abundant clone one base away, this may be a read error. The chain recombines TRBV7-9 with TRBJ1-1; D ambiguous. The CDR3 is made up of 13 amino acids. Trimming pared 11 bases from V and 7 bases from J, leaving 20 bases between. Per germline, CDR1 SEHNR and CDR2 FQNEAQ (reference sequence). As DNA, the CDR3 is TGTGCCGGCACCTTAAGACCGGGAAATGAAGCTTTCTTT. Translating it yields CAGTLRPGNEAFF.

With respect to this clonotype: A single base separates this from a much larger clone, so it may be a read error. The V gene is TRBV30, the J gene TRBJ1-2; D not certain. This CDR3 has 13 residues. Germline V gene lookup returns CDR1 GTSNPN and CDR2 SVGIG (reference sequence). V was pared by 0 bases and J by 7 bases, with 12 bases between. CDR3 residues: CAWSVRAAPGYTF. The CDR3 DNA follows: TGTGCCTGGAGTGTACGGGCAGCCCCTGGCTACACCTTC.

This clonotype was counted ten times or more. The chain couples TRBV20-1 to TRBJ2-1; TRBD2 might be the D (7 bases). This CDR3 contains 12 residues. Germline assignment: CDR1 DFQATT and CDR2 SNEGSKA (reference sequence). Deletions cut 5 bases from V and 8 bases from J, with 13 bases between. The CDR3, as DNA: TGCAGTGCTGGAGGGAGGGGGGATGAGCAGTTCTTC. Protein product: CSAGGRGDEQFF.

This clonotype was found many times. The rearrangement links TRBV12-3 or TRBV12-4 to TRBJ2-6; no clear D gene. The V and J ends lost 6 bases and 1 base respectively, with 4 bases between them. The CDR3 loop spans 13 amino acids. CDR3 loop: CASRRSGANVLTF. In nucleotides, the CDR3 is TGTGCCAGCAGGAGATCTGGGGCCAACGTCCTGACTTTC.

Points on this clonotype: A read error may be the cause here, since a much bigger clone is one base away. The J gene is TRBJ2-1, the V gene TRBV6-5; D possibly corresponds to TRBD2 (6 bases). The CDR3 covers 14 residues. Trimming shortened V by 6 bases and J by 8 bases, and 17 bases separated the two germline ends. Germline assignment: CDR1 MNHEY and CDR2 SVGAGI. CDR3 sequence (DNA): TGTGCCAGCAGCGGTCTAGCGAGGGCCTATGAGCAGTTCTTC. It encodes CASSGLARAYEQFF.

This clonotype has ten or more counts. The gene calls are TRBV6-8 and TRBJ1-2; D unresolved. The CDR3 has 17 residues. Trimming cost V 5 bases and J 4 bases, with 23 bases left between them. Per germline, CDR1 MNHGY and CDR2 SAAAGT. The CDR3 loop reads CASSHPSRSRKTYGYTF. The CDR3, as DNA: TGTGCCAGCAGTCACCCATCACGCTCTAGAAAGACCTATGGCTACACCTTC.

This clonotype was seen ten or more times. V usage is TRBV9 and J usage is TRBJ1-2; unclear D gene. The V gene's germline CDR1 is SGDLS and CDR2 YYNGEE. V dropped 7 bases and J dropped 4 bases, with 23 bases sitting between them. This CDR3 is 16 amino acids long. CDR3 in amino acids: CASSMRYSRKTYGYTF. CDR3 in DNA: TGTGCCAGCTCCATGCGGTACTCAAGAAAGACCTATGGCTACACCTTC. The full variable domain, in which reference TRBV9 and TRBJ1-2 provide the parts outside the CDR3, is DSGVTQTPKHLITATGQRVTLRCSPRSGDLSVYWYQQSLDQGLQFLIQYYNGEERAKGNILERFSAQQFPDLHSELNLSSLELGDSALYFCASSMRYSRKTYGYTFGSGTRLTVV.

For this clonotype: A much bigger clone sits one base away, suggesting this may be a read error. This rearrangement joins TRBV18 to TRBJ2-6; possible D gene TRBD1, 5 bases. The CDR3 sequence is 16 residues long. Germline assignment: CDR1 KGHSH and CDR2 LQKENI. CDR3: CPSSTGILSGANVLTF. CDR3 nucleotides: TGTCCCAGCTCCACAGGAATACTCTCTGGGGCCAACGTCCTGACTTTC.